These 20 T cell receptor beta chains share one sample of origin, sequenced in a study of blood T cell repertoires in COVID-19. Clones were sequenced by immunoSEQ multiplex PCR, and TCRdb holds only the in-frame ones, with some missing. The data show roughly 150,000 clones, with around four fifths seen just once and roughly 2% held by the top ten. The sample was peripheral blood. The receptors shown here come from an elderly woman with acute or convalescent COVID-19.

CDR3 sequence: CASSESLSGSFYEQYF. For the CDR3, the DNA is TGTGCCAGCAGTGAATCCCTTAGCGGGAGTTTCTACGAGCAGTACTTC. The chain combines TRBV6-1 with TRBJ2-7; TRBD2 matches 9 bases. The CDR3 spans 16 residues. Germline CDR1 MNHNS, CDR2 SASEGT. V lost 2 bases, J lost 3 bases, and 8 bases stayed unmatched.

The gene calls are TRBV11-3 and TRBJ1-1; the match to TRBD1 covers 8 bases. The CDR3 runs 14 residues. The V and J ends lost 5 bases and 2 bases, in that order; junction bases with no gene match: 4. The germline gives CDR1 SGHNT, CDR2 YENEEA. CDR3 sequence (DNA): TGTGCCAGCAGCCCGGGGACAGGAAACACTGAAGCTTTCTTT. The encoded protein is CASSPGTGNTEAFF.

The chain combines TRBV21-1 with TRBJ1-4. TRBV21-1 is listed as a pseudogene. The CDR3 has 11 amino acids. The CDR3 DNA reads as TGTGCCAGCCCTGCTGAGGAAAAACTGTTTTTT. This encodes CASPAEEKLFF.

V gene TRBV7-6 combines with J gene TRBJ2-3, with a possible D match to TRBD2 (6 bases). CDR1 is SGHVS, CDR2 FNYEAQ, per germline. Trimming shortened V by 7 bases and J by 1 base, and 15 bases separated the two germline ends. The CDR3 spans 15 residues. The CDR3 region is CASTPSAGRTDTQYF. The DNA of the CDR3 is TGTGCCAGCACCCCTTCCGCGGGGCGCACAGATACGCAGTATTTT.

V usage is TRBV19 and J usage is TRBJ2-2, with 11 bases identical to TRBD2. Germline trimming cut 7 bases from V and 7 bases from J; bases unmatched to any gene: 8. The CDR3 consists of 15 residues. Germline CDR1 and CDR2: LNHDA and SQIVND (reference sequence). The CDR3 region has the DNA TGTGCCAGTACGAGTAGCGGGGGGGCCGGCGGGGAGCTGTTTTTT. This encodes CASTSSGGAGGELFF.

This sequence joins TRBV7-7 and TRBJ2-5; D is perhaps TRBD1 (5 bases). The V end was cut by 1 base, the J end by 2 bases, with 5 bases between. The CDR3 contains 13 residues. Germline CDR1 reads SSHAT; CDR2 reads FNYEAQ (reference sequence). The CDR3 sequence: CASSLDRQETQYF. In DNA form, the CDR3 reads TGTGCCAGCAGCTTAGACAGGCAAGAGACCCAGTACTTC.

The chain recombines TRBV14 with TRBJ2-7, with TRBD1 as a possible D gene (5 bases). The germline V and J ends were trimmed by 3 bases and 3 bases, with 15 bases remaining between them. Germline V CDR1 and CDR2: SGHDN, FVKESK. The CDR3 runs to 15 residues. CDR3 loop: CASSQGPDGYYEQYF. CDR3 nucleotides: TGTGCCAGCAGCCAGGGGCCAGACGGTTACTACGAGCAGTACTTC.

This clone was seen once. The chain combines TRBV20-1 with TRBJ2-7, with TRBD2 matching 7 bases. This CDR3 has 16 residues. Germline V gene data show CDR1 as DFQATT and CDR2 as SNEGSKA (reference sequence). J was trimmed by 0 bases and V by 3 bases; bases with no gene match: 11. This CDR3 reads CSASSTGLAVSYEQYF. CDR3 nucleotides: TGCAGTGCTAGTTCCACGGGTCTAGCGGTCTCCTACGAGCAGTACTTC.

The genes are TRBV2 and TRBJ2-5, with D perhaps TRBD2 (5 bases). V lost 7 bases to trimming and J lost 2 bases, with 14 bases between them. This CDR3 is built from 14 residues. Per the germline V gene, CDR1 is SNHLY and CDR2 is FYNNEI. CDR3 protein: CASTGRTGQETQYF. The CDR3 DNA is TGTGCCAGCACCGGAAGGACGGGACAAGAGACCCAGTACTTC. Full variable domain (rest looked up from reference TRBV2 and TRBJ2-5): EPEVTQTPSHQVTQMGQEVILRCVPISNHLYFYWYRQILGQKVEFLVSFYNNEISEKSEIFDDQFSVERPDGSNFTLKIRSTKLEDSAMYFCASTGRTGQETQYFGPGTRLLVL.

The chain links TRBV20-1 to TRBJ2-7; unclear D gene. From germline, CDR1 is DFQATT and CDR2 SNEGSKA (reference sequence). This CDR3 region has 11 residues. V gave up 3 bases and J gave up 3 bases, with 6 bases separating them. CDR3: CSASTGYEQYF. Here the CDR3 DNA reads TGCAGTGCTAGTACGGGCTACGAGCAGTACTTC.

This clone appeared a single time. CDR3 amino acids: CAWRQFRDWDTQYF. The CDR3 DNA reads TGTGCCTGGAGGCAGTTTCGTGATTGGGATACGCAGTATTTT. The V and J genes are TRBV30 and TRBJ2-3; D ambiguous. The germline V gene encodes CDR1 GTSNPN and CDR2 SVGIG (reference sequence). This CDR3 is 14 amino acids long. V was shortened by 3 bases and J by 6 bases, with 16 bases between the two germline ends.

The chain links TRBV5-5 to TRBJ1-3; TRBD1 aligns across 7 bases. J gave up 2 bases and V 0 bases, and 2 bases lay outside the gene matches. Germline V lookup: CDR1 SGHKS, CDR2 YYEKEE (reference sequence). The CDR3 spans 15 residues. As DNA, the CDR3 is TGTGCCAGCAGCTTGGGTCAGGGGGCTGGAAACACCATATATTTT. It yields the protein CASSLGQGAGNTIYF.

This clone has just a few counts. The V call is TRBV29-1, the J call TRBJ2-1; TRBD2 aligns across 9 bases. The CDR3 runs 15 residues. Losses at the gene ends were 7 bases for V and 3 bases for J; bases not matched to a gene: 10. Germline V gives CDR1 SQVTM, CDR2 ANQGSEA. CDR3 in DNA: TGCAGCGCAGATGGTGCGGGAGGGAGCTACAATGAGCAGTTCTTC. As protein: CSADGAGGSYNEQFF.

The V call is TRBV11-1, the J call TRBJ2-5, with 9 bases identical to TRBD1. This CDR3 has 15 amino acids. CDR1 is SGHAT, CDR2 FQDESV, per germline (reference sequence). J was trimmed by 5 bases and V by 4 bases; bases with no gene match: 8. The CDR3 spells CASSWGTGIGETQYF. The DNA for the CDR3 is TGTGCCAGCAGCTGGGGGACAGGGATCGGTGAGACCCAGTACTTC.

The chain employs TRBV14 and TRBJ2-2; D is ambiguous. The CDR3 is made up of 14 amino acids. Trimming stripped 0 bases from V and 4 bases from J, with 6 bases between. In germline, CDR1 is SGHDN, CDR2 FVKESK. The CDR3 here is CASSQEIRTGELFF. As DNA, the CDR3 is TGTGCCAGCAGCCAAGAAATTCGCACCGGGGAGCTGTTTTTT.

V usage is TRBV7-2 and J usage is TRBJ1-2, with D tentatively TRBD1 (6 bases). This CDR3 has 16 amino acids. V dropped 5 bases and J dropped 5 bases, with 21 bases sitting between them. Germline lookup yields CDR1 SGHTA and CDR2 FQGNSA. The DNA of the CDR3 is TGTGCCAGCAGCCCCAACAGGGCCGTGCTGGGGTATGGCTACACCTTC. Protein product: CASSPNRAVLGYGYTF.

V gene TRBV2 combines with J gene TRBJ2-3, with TRBD2 identical over 7 bases. The length of the CDR3 is 15 residues. CDR1 is SNHLY, CDR2 FYNNEI, per germline. The junction had 4 bases not matched to a gene; V was cut back by 4 bases and J by 0 bases. CDR3 nucleotides: TGTGCCAGCAGTGGGAGCGGGGCTAGCACAGATACGCAGTATTTT. Amino acids: CASSGSGASTDTQYF.

The V call is TRBV6-5, the J call TRBJ2-2, with 8 bases identical to TRBD1. This CDR3 has 14 amino acids. With V trimmed by 9 bases and J by 7 bases, 10 bases remained unmatched. Germline assignment: CDR1 MNHEY and CDR2 SVGAGI. The CDR3: CASRATGVGGELFF. CDR3 DNA sequence: TGTGCCAGTAGAGCGACAGGGGTGGGCGGGGAGCTGTTTTTT.

The V and J genes are TRBV28 and TRBJ2-2; perhaps TRBD2 as D (6 bases). Trimming shortened V by 7 bases and J by 3 bases, and 15 bases separated the two germline ends. CDR1 MDHEN and CDR2 SYDVKM come from the germline V gene. The CDR3 contains 15 residues. The CDR3 DNA reads as TGTGCCAGCACCACGTCTCGGGGGTACACCGGGGAGCTGTTTTTT. Protein: CASTTSRGYTGELFF.

The chain links TRBV5-4 to TRBJ2-1; TRBD2 aligns across 14 bases. After removal of 5 bases from V and 9 bases from J, the junction contained 7 bases not matched to a gene. The CDR3 is 15 amino acids. Germline V lookup: CDR1 SGHNT, CDR2 YYREEE (reference sequence). For the CDR3, the DNA is TGTGCCAGCAGTGCCCGGACTAGCGGGGGGAGTGAGCAGTTCTTC. Protein product: CASSARTSGGSEQFF.